The 18 T cell receptor beta chains below all came from one sample that was sequenced in a study of cytotoxic CD8 clonotypes in ibrutinib-treated CLL (dated by TCRdb to about 2021). The library relied on the immunoSEQ multiplex PCR assay. The table comes from immuneACCESS by way of TCRdb, which keeps in-frame sequences with V and J called. Part of the clones is missing from these tables; in studies checked, under half for an unresolved V gene and the rest for unknown reasons. The sample data list approximately 25,000 clones, and around 69% of these were observed just once. Of the sample, roughly 51% falls within the top ten clones. The time point label on this specimen signifies: progressive disease on ibrutinib. The source was PBMCs, collected at disease progression, from a patient treated with ibrutinib. The receptors shown here come from a human donor with chronic lymphocytic leukemia.

Remarks on this clone: One junction end does not reproduce the germline sequence, and a read error may be involved. V and J are TRBV5-1 and TRBJ1-4, with TRBD1 matching over 7 bases. The germline CDR1 and CDR2 sequences are SGHRS and YFSETQ. The CDR3 length is 12 residues. The CDR3 DNA reads as TGCGCCAGCAGCTTCGACAGGGCCAAAACTGTTTTT. This sequence encodes CASSFDRAKTVF.

The chain joins TRBV2 to TRBJ1-6, with 7 positions matching TRBD1. V gave up 2 bases and J gave up 8 bases; unmatched junction bases: 6. This CDR3 region has 15 residues. Germline V lookup: CDR1 SNHLY, CDR2 FYNNEI. CDR3 nucleotides: TGTGCCAGCAGTGAAAGAGTCAGGGGGTATTCACCCCTCCACTTT. This sequence encodes CASSERVRGYSPLHF.

The rearrangement links TRBV6-5 to TRBJ2-3, with a tentative D call TRBD1 (6 bases). The CDR3 runs 13 residues. Per germline, CDR1 MNHEY and CDR2 SVGAGI. The germline V and J ends were trimmed by 4 bases and 4 bases, with 9 bases remaining between them. The CDR3 DNA sequence: TGTGCCAGCAGTTGGACAGACGCAGATACGCAGTATTTT. Its protein product is CASSWTDADTQYF.

This clone is a singleton in its sample. CDR3 nucleotides: TGTGCCAGCAGTGAATCGGGGACAGGGAGCGATACGCAGTATTTT. Translation gives CASSESGTGSDTQYF. This chain connects TRBV25-1 to TRBJ2-3; 9 bases match TRBD1. Germline V CDR1 and CDR2: MGHDK, SYGVNS. V dropped 1 base and J dropped 6; count of bases not matched to a gene: 5. The CDR3 covers 15 residues.

V gene TRBV6-5 combines with J gene TRBJ1-3; D ambiguous. CDR3 length: 15 amino acids. Germline CDR1 and CDR2: MNHEY and SVGAGI. V lost 0 bases and J lost 4, with 10 bases in between. The CDR3 protein is CASSYSTGSGNTIYF. CDR3 in DNA: TGTGCCAGCAGTTACTCGACGGGATCCGGAAACACCATATATTTT.

The chain couples TRBV4-1 to TRBJ1-1; 10 bases align to TRBD1. Per the germline V gene, CDR1 is MGHRA and CDR2 is YSYEKL. The CDR3 consists of 15 residues. Trimming removed 2 bases from V and 6 bases from J; junction bases left unmatched: 6. The CDR3 here is CASSQSGTGDSEAFF. In DNA, the CDR3 is TGCGCCAGCAGCCAATCCGGGACAGGGGATTCTGAAGCTTTCTTT.

The chain links TRBV7-2 to TRBJ2-3; D remains unclear. V lost 0 bases and J lost 6, with 7 bases in between. The CDR3 sequence is 13 residues long. Germline V gene sequence: CDR1 SGHTA, CDR2 FQGNSA. The CDR3 DNA reads as TGTGCCAGCAGCTTAGCTAAAGGTGATACGCAGTATTTT. Translated, it gives CASSLAKGDTQYF.

This chain connects TRBV5-1 to TRBJ2-6, with 7 bases that match TRBD1. The CDR3 is 17 amino acids. Trimming cost V 7 bases and J 0 bases; bases outside gene matches: 10. CDR1 is SGHRS and CDR2 is YFSETQ in the germline V gene. This chain's CDR3 is CASRGQQLFSGANVLTF. For the CDR3, the DNA is TGCGCCAGCCGGGGACAGCAGTTGTTCTCTGGGGCCAACGTCCTGACTTTC.

This chain connects TRBV10-3 to TRBJ1-1, with 11 bases matching TRBD1. The CDR3 contains 15 residues. The germline gives CDR1 ENHRY, CDR2 SYGVKD. Trimming at V came to 7 bases and at J to 1 base, leaving 5 bases not matched to a gene. As DNA, the CDR3 is TGTGCCATCAAACGGACAGGGGGCGAGAACACTGAAGCTTTCTTT. Protein sequence: CAIKRTGGENTEAFF.

V is TRBV5-4 and J is TRBJ2-7, with 10 nucleotides matching TRBD1. Trimming took 4 bases from V and 2 from J; bases not matched to a gene: 9. The CDR3 runs 16 residues. Germline loops: CDR1 SGHNT, CDR2 YYREEE (reference sequence). CDR3 residues: CASSLTSGTGAYEQYF. CDR3 DNA: TGTGCCAGCAGCCTAACCTCCGGGACAGGGGCCTACGAGCAGTACTTC.

This clone was recorded a few times. V and J are TRBV20-1 and TRBJ2-2; D gene unclear. The CDR3 has 11 amino acids. V was shortened by 8 bases and J by 7 bases, with 11 bases between the two germline ends. Germline V gene sequence: CDR1 DFQATT, CDR2 SNEGSKA (reference sequence). For the CDR3, the DNA is TGCAGTACCCGGAAGGGCGGGGAGCTGTTTTTT. This codes for CSTRKGGELFF.

This clone came up a few times. This rearrangement joins TRBV2 to TRBJ1-6; D gene unclear. The CDR3 spans 13 residues. Per the germline V gene, CDR1 is SNHLY and CDR2 is FYNNEI. V was shortened by 6 bases and J by 5 bases, with 8 bases between the two germline ends. This chain's CDR3 is CASRVTNNSPLHF. The CDR3 coding sequence is TGTGCCAGCAGGGTTACTAATAATTCACCCCTCCACTTT.

V is TRBV23-1 and J is TRBJ2-7; 9 bases map to TRBD1. TRBV23-1 is an ORF, and what it does is uncertain. V was clipped by 8 bases and J by 6 bases; unmatched bases: 14. This CDR3 contains 15 residues. CDR3: CASDPGTGKPREQYF. The CDR3 region has the DNA TGCGCCAGCGACCCCGGGACAGGGAAACCTCGCGAGCAGTACTTC.

This clone turned up a few times. This chain connects TRBV27 to TRBJ1-5; D is undetermined. The CDR3 contains 11 residues. V shed 8 bases and J shed 5 bases, with 7 bases lying between them. Looked up from germline, CDR1 is MNHEY and CDR2 is SMNVEV (reference sequence). For the CDR3, the DNA is TGTGCCAGCGGCTCTTATCAGCCCCAGCATTTT. It specifies CASGSYQPQHF.

This clone was recorded a few times. The genes are TRBV7-9 and TRBJ1-1; D not resolved. The CDR3 sequence is 13 residues long. V was trimmed by 6 bases and J by 1 base, leaving 9 bases between them. The germline gives CDR1 SEHNR, CDR2 FQNEAQ (reference sequence). This chain's CDR3 is CASRADGNTEAFF. The CDR3, as DNA: TGTGCCAGCAGGGCGGACGGGAACACTGAAGCTTTCTTT.

The sample holds a few counts of this clone. The chain employs TRBV6-6 and TRBJ2-1, with D possibly TRBD2 on 5 matching bases. The V end was cut by 0 bases, the J end by 0 bases, with 9 bases between. The germline V gene encodes CDR1 MNHNY and CDR2 SVGAGI (reference sequence). This CDR3 spans 16 amino acids. The CDR3 DNA reads as TGTGCCAGCAGTTACTCGAGGGTGAGCTCCTACAATGAGCAGTTCTTC. Translating gives CASSYSRVSSYNEQFF.

This chain connects TRBV7-6 to TRBJ1-2; 9 bases are shared with TRBD1. The V gene's germline CDR1 is SGHVS and CDR2 FNYEAQ. This CDR3 is built from 18 residues. The J segment lost 3 bases and the V segment lost 0 bases, leaving 11 bases of the junction unmatched. CDR3 sequence reads: CASSLAPPNRGPDYGYTF. CDR3 nucleotide sequence: TGTGCCAGCAGCTTAGCTCCCCCCAACAGGGGGCCTGACTATGGCTACACCTTC.

J is TRBJ2-1 and V is TRBV10-2, with 8 bases identical to TRBD2. J was trimmed by 4 bases and V by 3 bases; bases with no gene match: 5. In germline, CDR1 is WSHSY, CDR2 SAAADI. The CDR3 covers 15 residues. For the CDR3, the DNA is TGCGCCAGCAGTGAAACGGGGGGGGCTTACAATGAGCAGTTCTTC. Its translation is CASSETGGAYNEQFF.